Listed below are T cell receptor beta chains from one sample, sequenced in a study of CD8+ T cells in alopecia areata. Sequencing used immunoSEQ multiplex PCR; TCRdb keeps in-frame clones, though not all of them. Of 120,000 or so clones in the sample, 55% to 65% were seen once. Sequencing input: CD4+ T cells sorted from blood. Every receptor here comes from a human donor in good health. Each CDR3 is given with its conserved first and last residue. Each record gives: J gene, V gene, clone size, D gene, CDR3 DNA, CDR3 protein. D genes are given only for firm matches. A clone size is listed for some rows: how often the clone was seen (once, few, many), or a class if it is expanded.

>TRBJ1-5|TRBV5-6|.|.
TGTGCCAGCAGCTCCTGGGCCGGGTCCGGGCAGCCCCAGCATTTT
CASSSWAGSGQPQHF
>TRBJ2-7|TRBV18|.|.
TGTGCCAGCTCACCACTGTCGGGTACGTCCTACGAGCAGTACTTC
CASSPLSGTSYEQYF
>TRBJ2-3|TRBV7-2|.|TRBD2
TGTGCCAGCAGTCGTCTCGGACTAGAGCAGTATTTT
CASSRLGLEQYF
>TRBJ1-1|TRBV2|once|TRBD1
TGTGCCAGCAGTGAAAGGACAGGGCGGACTGAAGCTTTCTTT
CASSERTGRTEAFF
>TRBJ1-5|TRBV7-9|.|.
TGTGCCAGCAGCTTAGGGAAAAGCAATCAGCCCCAGCATTTT
CASSLGKSNQPQHF
>TRBJ1-2|TRBV15|few|.
TGTGCCACCAGCAGCCCGTCCCAGGCAGGCAAAGCTGGGGGCTACACCTTC
CATSSPSQAGKAGGYTF
>TRBJ2-2|TRBV29-1|few|TRBD1
TGCAGCGTTGCCCGGGACAGGGCTAACGGGGAGCTGTTTTTT
CSVARDRANGELFF
>TRBJ1-4|TRBV30|once|.
TGTGCCTGGAGTGCCTATCCGGAAAAACTGTTTTTT
CAWSAYPEKLFF
>TRBJ2-5|TRBV5-1|.|.
TGCGCCAGCAATGCTCAGGGGGGCGGCTTAGAGACCCAGTACTTC
CASNAQGGGLETQYF
>TRBJ2-7|TRBV4-1|.|.
TGCGCCAGCAGCGTCGGGACTCACCAACCCTACGAGCAGTACTTC
CASSVGTHQPYEQYF
>TRBJ2-4|TRBV7-8|once|TRBD1
TGTGCCAGCAGCCGAGACAGGGATGACATTCAGTACTTC
CASSRDRDDIQYF
>TRBJ2-5|TRBV4-1|.|TRBD2
TGTGCCAGCAGCCAAGAGGCTAGCGGGGGGGCAGAGACCCAGTACTTC
CASSQEASGGAETQYF
>TRBJ2-7|TRBV29-1|.|.
TGCAGCGTTGCCAGGACACTGGGGTTCGAGCAGTACTTC
CSVARTLGFEQYF
>TRBJ2-5|TRBV29-1|few|.
TGCAGCGTTGTGCCCGTCGGACACGGTCGGGAGACCCAGTACTTC
CSVVPVGHGRETQYF
>TRBJ2-2|TRBV11-3|.|.
TGTGCCAGCAGCTTAGGTGGTGGGAACACCGGGGAGCTGTTTTTT
CASSLGGGNTGELFF
>TRBJ2-5|TRBV4-1|.|.
TGCGCCAGCAGCCAAGGGGGGGCAGGGGTTAAGGAGACCCAGTACTTC
CASSQGGAGVKETQYF
>TRBJ1-5|TRBV29-1|.|.
TGCAGCGTATCACAGGGTCAGTCCCAGCATTTT
CSVSQGQSQHF
>TRBJ2-5|TRBV4-1|.|TRBD2
TGCGCCAGCAGCCAAGTGGCGGGAGGGCAAGAGACCCAGTACTTC
CASSQVAGGQETQYF
>TRBJ1-2|TRBV5-1|.|TRBD1
TGCGCCAGCAGCTCCGGCAGGGGGCCGGGTGGCTACACCTTC
CASSSGRGPGGYTF
>TRBJ1-1|TRBV5-1|.|.
TGCGCCAGCAGCCTGGAAGGGGCGAACACTGAAGCTTTCTTT
CASSLEGANTEAFF
>TRBJ1-2|TRBV25-1|.|.
TGTGCCACACTAGGGGTAAACTATGGCTACACCTTC
CATLGVNYGYTF
>TRBJ2-7|TRBV7-9|.|.
TGTGCCAGCAGTTCCGAAACCTACGAGCAGTACTTC
CASSSETYEQYF
>TRBJ2-6|TRBV30|.|.
TGTGCCTGGAGTGTACAAGGGGCCAACGTCCTGACTTTC
CAWSVQGANVLTF
>TRBJ2-5|TRBV5-1|.|TRBD1
TGCGCCAGCAGCGTTAACAGGGGGCGAGAGACCCAGTACTTC
CASSVNRGRETQYF
>TRBJ2-7|TRBV29-1|.|.
TGCAGCGTTCGGAAGGCGTCTAACCACGAGCAGTACTTC
CSVRKASNHEQYF
>TRBJ1-6|TRBV19|.|.
TGTGCCAGTAGAACCGGACAGACACCCCTCCACTTT
CASRTGQTPLHF
>TRBJ2-5|TRBV18|.|.
TGTGCCAGCTCACCCCCTTCCGCAGCAGCAGGAGAGACCCAGTACTTC
CASSPPSAAAGETQYF
>TRBJ2-3|TRBV9|few|TRBD2
TGTGCCAGCAGCGTAGCTACTTCTAGCGGGGGAAGCACAGATACGCAGTATTTT
CASSVATSSGGSTDTQYF
>TRBJ1-5|TRBV7-8|.|TRBD1
TGTGCCAGCAGCACAGACAGGGCAAATCAGCCCCAGCATTTT
CASSTDRANQPQHF
>TRBJ2-7|TRBV11-2|once|TRBD2
TGTGCCAGCAGCTTAGACCTAGCGGGGGGATACGAGCAGTACTTC
CASSLDLAGGYEQYF
>TRBJ1-6|TRBV4-1|.|.
TGCGCCAGCAGCCAAGACAGGATACAAAACAATTCACCCCTCCACTTT
CASSQDRIQNNSPLHF
>TRBJ1-2|TRBV6-5|.|.
TGTGCCAGCAGCATGGACAGAAACTATGGCTACACCTTC
CASSMDRNYGYTF
>TRBJ1-1|TRBV2|.|.
TGTGCCAGCAGTGGAGCCTCTCATGAAGCTTTCTTT
CASSGASHEAFF
>TRBJ2-7|TRBV6-5|few|.
TGTGCCAGCAGTTACTCGGGTAGGACATCTCCCGAGCAGTACTTC
CASSYSGRTSPEQYF
>TRBJ1-1|TRBV29-1|few|.
TGCAGCGTTAGTTCGGTGAACACTGAAGCTTTCTTT
CSVSSVNTEAFF